This TCR beta chain is from a study of T-cell reconstitution after alpha-beta-depleted transplantation in children. Concerning this clonotype: Its target is unknown.

The V gene's germline CDR1 is SGHAT and CDR2 FQNNGV. V gave up 7 bases and J gave up 0 bases; unmatched junction bases: 13. This CDR3 spans 18 amino acids. Broader study findings: Day-60 TCRbeta diversity that was high in some patients was derived from surviving recipient T cells and thymic progenitors. T cells produced anew were the main source of T-cell counts and diversity one year after transplant.

As it was prepared, the TCRbeta library received unique molecular identifiers. In TCRdb, the PCR reads were re-called with MiXCR into one record per CDR3 protein. This sample has approximately 85,000 distinct CDR3 sequences, with less than 15% found just once. The source of this sequence is a male patient between 2 and 10 years old who had a stem cell transplant for acute lymphoblastic leukemia, so the T cells may come from the graft donor. V usage is TRBV11-2 and J usage is TRBJ2-2; 8 positions agree with TRBD2. This specimen was PBMCs, mostly from graft donor cells, taken 180 days after TCRalphabeta/CD19-depleted stem cell transplant. The CDR3 bases are TGTGCCAGCAATTCGATCACAGCGGGGGCCTCGAACACCGGGGAGCTGTTTTTT. As protein: CASNSITAGASNTGELFF.